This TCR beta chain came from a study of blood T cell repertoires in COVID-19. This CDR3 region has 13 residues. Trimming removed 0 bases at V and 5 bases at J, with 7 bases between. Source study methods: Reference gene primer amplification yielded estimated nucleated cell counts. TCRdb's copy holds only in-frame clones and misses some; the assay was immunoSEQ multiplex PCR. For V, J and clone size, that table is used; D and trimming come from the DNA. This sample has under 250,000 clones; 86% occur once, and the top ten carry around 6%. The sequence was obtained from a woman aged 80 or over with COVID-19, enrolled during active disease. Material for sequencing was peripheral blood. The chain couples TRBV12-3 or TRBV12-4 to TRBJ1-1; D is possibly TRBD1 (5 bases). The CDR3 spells CASSLAQGTEAFF. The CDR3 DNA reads TGTGCCAGCAGTTTAGCGCAGGGAACTGAAGCTTTCTTT.